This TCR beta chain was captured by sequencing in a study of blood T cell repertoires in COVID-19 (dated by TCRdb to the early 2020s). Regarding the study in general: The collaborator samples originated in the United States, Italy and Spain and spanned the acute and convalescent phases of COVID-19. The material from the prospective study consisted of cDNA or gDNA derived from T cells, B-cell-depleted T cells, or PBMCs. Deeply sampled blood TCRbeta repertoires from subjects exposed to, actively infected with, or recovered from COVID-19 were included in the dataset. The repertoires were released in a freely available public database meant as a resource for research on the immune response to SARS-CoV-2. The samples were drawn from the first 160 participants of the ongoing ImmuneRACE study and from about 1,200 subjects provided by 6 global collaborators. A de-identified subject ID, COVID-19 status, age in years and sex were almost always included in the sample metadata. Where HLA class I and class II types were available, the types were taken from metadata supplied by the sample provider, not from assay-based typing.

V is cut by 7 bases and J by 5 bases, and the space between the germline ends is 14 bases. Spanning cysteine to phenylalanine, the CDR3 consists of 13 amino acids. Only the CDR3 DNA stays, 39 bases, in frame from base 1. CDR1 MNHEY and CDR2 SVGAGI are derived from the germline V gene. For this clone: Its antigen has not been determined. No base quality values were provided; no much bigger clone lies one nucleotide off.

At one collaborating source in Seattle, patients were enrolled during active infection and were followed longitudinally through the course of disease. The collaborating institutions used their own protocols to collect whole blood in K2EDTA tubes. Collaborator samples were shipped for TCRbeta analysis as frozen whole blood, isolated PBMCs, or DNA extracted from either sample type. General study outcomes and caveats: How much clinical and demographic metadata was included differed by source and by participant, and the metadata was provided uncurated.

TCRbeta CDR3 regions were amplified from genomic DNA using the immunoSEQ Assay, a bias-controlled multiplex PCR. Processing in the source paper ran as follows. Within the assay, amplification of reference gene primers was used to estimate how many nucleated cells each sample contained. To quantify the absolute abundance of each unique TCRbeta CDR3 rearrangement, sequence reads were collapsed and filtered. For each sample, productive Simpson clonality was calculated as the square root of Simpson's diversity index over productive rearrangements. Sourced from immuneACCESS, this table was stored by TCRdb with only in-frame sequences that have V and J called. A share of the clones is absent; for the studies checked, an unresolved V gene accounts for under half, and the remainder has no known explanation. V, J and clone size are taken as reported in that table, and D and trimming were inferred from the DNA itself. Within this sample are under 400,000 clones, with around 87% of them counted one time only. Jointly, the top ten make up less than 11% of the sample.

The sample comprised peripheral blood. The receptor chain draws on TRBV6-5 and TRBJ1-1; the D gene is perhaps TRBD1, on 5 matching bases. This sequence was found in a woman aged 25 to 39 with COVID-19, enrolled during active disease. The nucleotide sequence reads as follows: TGTGCCAGCACTCTGTCGGGGGAGACTGAAGCTTTCTTT. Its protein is CASTLSGETEAFF.